This T cell receptor (beta chain) was found in a study of vaccination and CD4 T cells after COVID-19. Study-wide context: Median time from second vaccine dose to sampling was just over 70 days (14 to 241).

General study findings and limits: Convalescent patients' vaccine-specific clones were spike mono-reactive in 304 of 307 cases.

This clonotype was seen a single time. Its antigen remains unknown. Sequence at one end of the junction differs from germline and may be a read error. Treatment reported: roughly nine-day PBMC culture with coronavirus spike peptide pools or control peptides (ViraFEST assay). Expansion of antigen-specific T cells with peptide pools by ViraFEST preceded sequencing of TCRs. CDR3 length equals 14 residues. The V gene's germline CDR1 is LNHDA and CDR2 SQIVND (reference sequence). The Oncomine TCR Beta short-read assay was applied to DNA of cultured CD4+ T cells. Via MiXCR, TCRdb re-called the PCR reads, giving one row per CDR3 protein. The sample records around 26,000 distinct CDR3 sequences, around two thirds being singletons.

The sample consisted of CD4+ T cells from blood, cultured in vitro. This clonotype was obtained from a human donor who had recovered from COVID-19. The rearrangement joins TRBV19 to TRBJ1-1; D gene uncertain. The CDR3, as DNA: TGTGCCAGTAGTACCGCAGCGGTGAACACTGAAGCTTTCTTC. Its translation: CASSTAAVNTEAFF.